Given below is one T cell receptor (beta chain) in context. The sample is drawn from a study of blood T cell repertoires in COVID-19. Background on the study: T cells, B-cell-depleted T cells, or PBMCs supplied cDNA or gDNA.

This CDR3 comprises 16 residues. Germline V lookup: CDR1 SEHNR, CDR2 FQNEAQ (reference sequence). The germline V and J ends were trimmed by 5 bases and 3 bases, with 20 bases remaining between them. The table came from immunoSEQ multiplex PCR; TCRdb's copy has only in-frame clones and leaves some out. The sample includes about 36,000 clones, roughly 80% seen only once; the top ten take 13% to 15%. This clonotype was sampled from a human donor in a cohort sampled during active COVID-19. The specimen sequenced was peripheral blood. The rearrangement links TRBV7-9 to TRBJ2-7; no reliable D call. The CDR3 is CASSPLPRFGFYEQYF. CDR3 nucleotide sequence: TGTGCCAGCAGCCCCCTCCCACGGTTCGGTTTCTACGAGCAGTACTTC.